One and the same sample provided the 25 T cell receptor beta chains below, sequenced in a study of early T cells in non-severe SARS-CoV-2 infection. One entry per CDR3 protein, called by TCRdb with MiXCR from the 5' RACE reads. The sample includes tens of thousands of distinct CDR3 sequences, roughly a sixth seen only once; the top ten take around 12%. The sample consisted of whole blood. These receptors were collected from an adult who was a healthcare worker with PCR-confirmed SARS-CoV-2 infection or an uninfected control (not recorded which).

This clonotype appeared a few times. J is TRBJ1-2 and V is TRBV4-2; D remains ambiguous. Trimming cost V 0 bases and J 5 bases, with 10 bases left between them. From germline, CDR1 is LGHNA and CDR2 YNFKEQ. The CDR3 runs 14 residues. The CDR3 reads CASSQDRRLYGYTF. The CDR3 nucleotides are TGTGCCAGCAGCCAAGACAGACGTCTGTATGGCTACACCTTC.

The rearrangement uses TRBV5-4 and TRBJ1-3; D gene uncertain. The CDR3 totals 14 residues. Trimming pared 0 bases from V and 2 bases from J, leaving 6 bases between. Germline CDR1 is SGHNT and CDR2 is YYREEE (reference sequence). As DNA, the CDR3 is TGTGCCAGCAGCTTGGACAGAGCTGGAAACACCATATATTTT. Amino acid sequence: CASSLDRAGNTIYF.

Ten or more counts support this clonotype. The chain has TRBV6-2 or TRBV6-3 and TRBJ2-3, with 7 positions matching TRBD2. Losses at the gene ends were 4 bases for V and 3 bases for J; bases not matched to a gene: 4. CDR3 length: 14 residues. CDR1 and CDR2 (germline): MNHEY, SVGEGT. CDR3 residues: CASSSAGETDTQYF. CDR3 DNA sequence: TGTGCCAGCAGTTCGGCGGGAGAGACAGATACGCAGTATTTT.

The CDR3 DNA sequence: TGCAGTGCTAGAAAGATAGCGGGCTCCTACGAGCAGTACTTC. Protein sequence: CSARKIAGSYEQYF. The chain joins TRBV20-1 to TRBJ2-7; 7 bases are a match to TRBD2. The CDR3 length is 14 residues. J was trimmed by 0 bases and V by 2 bases; bases with no gene match: 4. Per the germline V gene, CDR1 is DFQATT and CDR2 is SNEGSKA (reference sequence).

In this sample, this clonotype turned up many times. This chain joins TRBV7-9 and TRBJ1-1; 8 bases map to TRBD1. This CDR3 region has 15 residues. Germline CDR1 reads SEHNR; CDR2 reads FQNEAQ (reference sequence). V gave up 1 base and J gave up 5 bases; unmatched junction bases: 6. Here the CDR3 reads CASSLVGRGPTEAFF. In DNA form, the CDR3 reads TGTGCCAGCAGCTTAGTTGGCAGGGGGCCTACTGAAGCTTTCTTT.

This clonotype was recorded many times. The rearrangement joins TRBV28 to TRBJ2-5, with TRBD2 identical over 7 bases. Germline trimming cut 3 bases from V and 9 bases from J; bases unmatched to any gene: 7. CDR3 length: 13 residues. Germline V gives CDR1 MDHEN, CDR2 SYDVKM. CDR3 sequence (DNA): TGTGCCAGCAGTTTCCTCCAGCGGGGCGCCCAGTACTTC. Its protein product is CASSFLQRGAQYF.

This clonotype has ten or more counts. The rearrangement uses TRBV7-9 and TRBJ2-1; 10 nucleotides match TRBD2. Germline lookup yields CDR1 SEHNR and CDR2 FQNEAQ (reference sequence). The J segment lost 7 bases and the V segment lost 3 bases, leaving 9 bases of the junction unmatched. The CDR3 has 16 residues. CDR3 loop: CASSFVPGLASNEQFF. CDR3 bases: TGTGCCAGCAGCTTCGTCCCGGGACTAGCGTCGAATGAGCAGTTCTTC.

The sample holds one count of this clonotype. The rearrangement uses TRBV27 and TRBJ1-6; unclear D gene. Germline-derived CDR1 and CDR2 are MNHEY and SMNVEV (reference sequence). V was shortened by 8 bases and J by 0 bases, with 11 bases between the two germline ends. The CDR3 has 15 amino acids. The CDR3 region is CASGSRGSYNSPLHF. CDR3 sequence (DNA): TGTGCCAGCGGCTCGCGGGGCTCCTATAATTCACCCCTCCACTTT.

This clonotype appeared many times. The chain has TRBV12-3 or TRBV12-4 and TRBJ2-4; TRBD2 matches at 7 bases. The CDR3 totals 11 residues. The junction had 7 bases not matched to a gene; V was cut back by 8 bases and J by 12 bases. Here the CDR3 reads CASALGGSQYF. The CDR3 DNA sequence: TGTGCCAGCGCCCTGGGAGGGAGTCAGTACTTC.

The chain uses TRBV12-3 or TRBV12-4 and TRBJ1-1; D gene uncertain. Trimming removed 7 bases from V and 11 bases from J, with 20 bases in between. The CDR3 covers 13 residues. The CDR3 coding sequence is TGTGCCAGCACCCGGCGGGCCCTAAAGGCGGCTTTCTTT. This gives the protein CASTRRALKAAFF.

The sample holds many counts of this clonotype. The chain joins TRBV11-3 to TRBJ2-5, with TRBD2 identical over 7 bases. The CDR3 runs 15 residues. The J segment lost 5 bases and the V segment lost 0 bases, leaving 6 bases of the junction unmatched. Germline V gene sequence: CDR1 SGHNT, CDR2 YENEEA. CDR3 DNA: TGTGCCAGCAGCTTAGATCTAAGCGGGAAGGAGACCCAGTACTTC. Protein product: CASSLDLSGKETQYF. Full variable domain (rest looked up from reference TRBV11-3 and TRBJ2-5): EAGVVQSPRYKIIEKKQPVAFWCNPISGHNTLYWYLQNLGQGPELLIRYENEEAVDDSQLPKDRFSAERLKGVDSTLKIQPAELGDSAVYLCASSLDLSGKETQYFGPGTRLLVL.

CDR3 nucleotide sequence: TGTGCCAGTAGTACTTCTTACAATGAGCAGTTCTTC. Protein product: CASSTSYNEQFF. This chain joins TRBV19 and TRBJ2-1; D remains unclear. Per germline, CDR1 LNHDA and CDR2 SQIVND (reference sequence). The CDR3 extends over 12 amino acids. V shed 4 bases and J shed 4 bases, with 5 bases lying between them.

This clonotype was counted a few times. V is TRBV29-1 and J is TRBJ2-1; no firm D call. This CDR3 has 14 amino acids. V lost 4 bases to trimming and J lost 3 bases, with 13 bases between them. CDR1 and CDR2 from the germline V gene are SQVTM and ANQGSEA. DNA for the CDR3: TGCAGCGTTGCCCGCAGCGTGGTCTACAATGAGCAGTTCTTC. Amino acids: CSVARSVVYNEQFF.

The chain has TRBV24-1 and TRBJ1-2; 7 nucleotides agree with TRBD1. CDR3 length equals 14 residues. The V gene end was trimmed by 1 base and the J gene end by 6 bases; junction bases not matched to a gene: 4. Germline V gene sequence: CDR1 KGHDR, CDR2 SFDVKD. The CDR3 bases are TGTGCCACCAGTGATTTACAGGGGAGGGATGGCTACACCTTC. Its protein is CATSDLQGRDGYTF.

J is TRBJ1-5 and V is TRBV3-1, with a possible D match to TRBD1 (5 bases). Germline lookup yields CDR1 LGHDT and CDR2 YNNKEL (reference sequence). V lost 4 bases and J 6 bases, leaving 10 bases between the germline ends. This CDR3 has 13 residues. This CDR3 is CASSPGRSQPQHF. The CDR3 DNA reads TGTGCCAGCAGCCCAGGGCGCAGTCAGCCCCAGCATTTT. Using reference TRBV3-1 and TRBJ1-5 for the parts outside the CDR3, the full variable domain is DTAVSQTPKYLVTQMGNDKSIKCEQNLGHDTMYWYKQDSKKFLKIMFSYNNKELIINETVPNRFSPKSPDKAHLNLHINSLELGDSAVYFCASSPGRSQPQHFGDGTRLSIL.

The V gene is TRBV11-1, the J gene TRBJ1-2; possibly TRBD1 for D (5 bases). Between the trimmed V and J ends, which lost 5 bases and 5 bases, there was a span of 18 bases. The CDR3 runs to 15 residues. The V gene's germline CDR1 is SGHAT and CDR2 FQDESV (reference sequence). The chain's CDR3 is CASSVDISPSYGYTF. As DNA, the CDR3 is TGTGCCAGCAGCGTGGACATTTCTCCATCTTATGGCTACACCTTC.

This rearrangement joins TRBV29-1 to TRBJ2-1, with 8 bases lining up with TRBD2. CDR1 SQVTM and CDR2 ANQGSEA come from the germline V gene. This CDR3 contains 14 residues. V shed 6 bases, J shed 4 bases, and the junction held 8 bases outside the gene matches. Here the CDR3 reads CSVSRGGGYNEQFF. The CDR3 region has the DNA TGCAGCGTCTCCCGGGGCGGGGGGTACAATGAGCAGTTCTTC.

Many counts were recorded for this clonotype. This rearrangement joins TRBV5-1 to TRBJ2-1, with 8 bases identical to TRBD2. The CDR3 has 16 residues. After removal of 0 bases from V and 3 bases from J, the junction contained 5 bases not matched to a gene. Germline V lookup: CDR1 SGHRS, CDR2 YFSETQ. The DNA of the CDR3 is TGCGCCAGCAGCTTGGGGCCAGCGGGGGTCTACAATGAGCAGTTCTTC. It encodes CASSLGPAGVYNEQFF.

The gene calls are TRBV7-2 and TRBJ2-6; TRBD1 matches at 8 bases. The germline V gene encodes CDR1 SGHTA and CDR2 FQGNSA. CDR3 length: 20 residues. V gave up 2 bases and J gave up 2 bases; unmatched junction bases: 14. The DNA for the CDR3 is TGTGCCAGCAGCTTATATACCAACCAGGGGGCCCTAGCTGGGGCCAACGTCCTGACTTTC. Amino acids: CASSLYTNQGALAGANVLTF.

This clonotype was detected only a few times. The V call is TRBV11-2, the J call TRBJ2-1; tentatively, D is TRBD2 (5 bases). With 2 bases removed from V and 7 bases from J, the gap between germline ends came to 12 bases. The CDR3 totals 14 residues. CDR1 SGHAT and CDR2 FQNNGV come from the germline V gene. The CDR3 spells CASSLLIASNEQFF. CDR3 sequence (DNA): TGTGCCAGCAGCTTACTTATAGCGTCGAATGAGCAGTTCTTC.

This clonotype was recorded at least ten times. This chain uses TRBV27 with TRBJ1-5; TRBD1 matches 9 bases. V lost 7 bases to trimming and J lost 8 bases; unmatched junction nucleotides: 3. The CDR3 is made up of 12 amino acids. Per the germline V gene, CDR1 is MNHEY and CDR2 is SMNVEV (reference sequence). The CDR3 loop reads CASKTGGKPQHF. Here the CDR3 DNA reads TGTGCCAGCAAGACAGGGGGTAAGCCCCAGCATTTT.

There are a few counts of this clonotype. The V gene is TRBV7-9, the J gene TRBJ1-5; 7 bases match TRBD1. The germline V gene encodes CDR1 SEHNR and CDR2 FQNEAQ (reference sequence). J was trimmed by 7 bases and V by 1 base; bases with no gene match: 10. CDR3 length: 16 residues. For the CDR3, the DNA is TGTGCCAGCAGCTTAGGAACAGGGGCCCTTGGCCAGCCCCAGCATTTT. Amino acids: CASSLGTGALGQPQHF.

The V and J genes are TRBV4-2 and TRBJ2-5; D not resolved. The CDR3 is 14 amino acids. Germline CDR1 LGHNA, CDR2 YNFKEQ. Trimming shortened V by 0 bases and J by 5 bases, and 10 bases separated the two germline ends. The CDR3 here is CASSQEALPETQYF. The CDR3 nucleotides are TGTGCCAGCAGCCAAGAGGCACTCCCGGAGACCCAGTACTTC.

This clonotype was recorded only once. The chain combines TRBV12-3 or TRBV12-4 with TRBJ2-1; 7 bases align to TRBD2. The V gene end was trimmed by 3 bases and the J gene end by 0 bases; junction bases not matched to a gene: 5. The CDR3 is 16 residues long. In DNA form, the CDR3 reads TGTGCCAGCAGTTTGTACGGGGGGAGCTCCTACAATGAGCAGTTCTTC. Amino acid sequence: CASSLYGGSSYNEQFF.

V is TRBV7-6 and J is TRBJ2-7; no reliable D call. Deletions cut 5 bases from V and 0 bases from J, with 14 bases between. This CDR3 has 15 residues. CDR1 SGHVS and CDR2 FNYEAQ come from the germline V gene. CDR3 protein: CASSPSSFSSYEQYF. The CDR3 DNA sequence: TGTGCCAGCAGCCCCTCTTCTTTTAGCTCCTACGAGCAGTACTTC.